This T cell receptor (beta chain) originates from a study of PD-1 blockade in classical Hodgkin lymphoma. Study outcomes and limitations: The study found complete responders had baseline diversity similar to newly diagnosed patients.

As to this clone: The antigen is unknown.

Germline V gene data show CDR1 as SEHNR and CDR2 as FQNEAQ (reference sequence). V shed 7 bases and J shed 4 bases, with 16 bases lying between them. The CDR3 has 15 residues. The data were produced by immunoSEQ multiplex PCR, yet TCRdb's version contains in-frame clones alone and is incomplete. In the table there are 40,000 to 45,000 clones, more than 70% of which are singletons. Every patient had relapsed following autologous stem cell transplantation, and cohorts differed in brentuximab vedotin exposure. Sample: peripheral blood mononuclear cells (PBMCs), taken at baseline. The chain employs TRBV7-9 and TRBJ2-2, with D possibly being TRBD1 (6 bases). The clonotype was recovered from a human donor with classical Hodgkin lymphoma. CDR3 in DNA: TGTGCCAGCATACCACAGGGCTCGAGCACCGGGGAGCTGTTTTTT. Translated, it gives CASIPQGSSTGELFF.